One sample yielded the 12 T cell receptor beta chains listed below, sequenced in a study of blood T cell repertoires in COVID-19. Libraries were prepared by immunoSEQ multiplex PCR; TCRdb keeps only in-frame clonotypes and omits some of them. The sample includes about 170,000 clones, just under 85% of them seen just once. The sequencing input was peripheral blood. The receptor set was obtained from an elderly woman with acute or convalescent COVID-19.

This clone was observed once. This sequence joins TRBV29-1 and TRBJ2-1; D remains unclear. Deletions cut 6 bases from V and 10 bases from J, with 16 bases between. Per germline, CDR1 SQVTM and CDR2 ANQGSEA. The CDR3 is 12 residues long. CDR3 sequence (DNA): TGCAGCGTCGTTCGTACCCCTAAAGAGCAGTTCTTC. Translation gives CSVVRTPKEQFF.

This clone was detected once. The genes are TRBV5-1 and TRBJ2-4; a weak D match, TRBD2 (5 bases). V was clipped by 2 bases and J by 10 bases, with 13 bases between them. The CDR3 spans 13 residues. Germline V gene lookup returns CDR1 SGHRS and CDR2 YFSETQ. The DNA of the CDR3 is TGCGCCAGCAGCTTAGGGCCCGAGGGAATTCAGTACTTC. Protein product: CASSLGPEGIQYF.

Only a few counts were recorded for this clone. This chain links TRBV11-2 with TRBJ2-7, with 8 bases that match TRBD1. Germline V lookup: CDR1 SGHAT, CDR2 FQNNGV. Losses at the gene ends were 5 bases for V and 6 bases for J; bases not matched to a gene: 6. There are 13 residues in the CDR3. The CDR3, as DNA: TGTGCCAGCAGCGCCGGACAGGGAGCCGAGCAGTACTTC. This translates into CASSAGQGAEQYF.

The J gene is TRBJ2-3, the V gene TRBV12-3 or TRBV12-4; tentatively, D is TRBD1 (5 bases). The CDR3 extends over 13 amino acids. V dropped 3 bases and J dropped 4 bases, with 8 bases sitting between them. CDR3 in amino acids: CASSFRVADTQYF. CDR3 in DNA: TGTGCCAGCAGTTTCAGGGTAGCAGATACGCAGTATTTT.

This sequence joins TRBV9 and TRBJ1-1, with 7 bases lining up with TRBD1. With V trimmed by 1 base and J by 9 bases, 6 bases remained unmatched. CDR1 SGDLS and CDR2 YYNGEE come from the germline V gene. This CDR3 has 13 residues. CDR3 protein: CASSVSGGRKAFF. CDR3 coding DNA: TGTGCCAGCAGCGTATCAGGGGGACGGAAAGCTTTCTTT.

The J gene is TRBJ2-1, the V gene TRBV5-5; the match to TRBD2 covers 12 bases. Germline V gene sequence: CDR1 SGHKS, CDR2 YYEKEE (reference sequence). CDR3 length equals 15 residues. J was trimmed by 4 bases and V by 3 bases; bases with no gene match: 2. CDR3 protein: CASSSSGRAYNEQFF. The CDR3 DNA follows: TGTGCCAGCAGCTCTAGCGGGAGGGCTTACAATGAGCAGTTCTTC.

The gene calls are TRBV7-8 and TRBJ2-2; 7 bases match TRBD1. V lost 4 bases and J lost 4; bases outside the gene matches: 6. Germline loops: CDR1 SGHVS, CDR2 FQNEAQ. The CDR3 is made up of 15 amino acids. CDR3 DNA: TGTGCCAGCAGCTCCGGACAGGCGGGCACCGGGGAGCTGTTTTTT. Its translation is CASSSGQAGTGELFF.

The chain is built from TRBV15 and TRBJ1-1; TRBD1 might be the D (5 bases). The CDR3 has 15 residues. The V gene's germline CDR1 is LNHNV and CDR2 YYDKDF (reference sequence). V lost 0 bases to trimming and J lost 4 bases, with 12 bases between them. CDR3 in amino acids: CATSRDLQGSTEAFF. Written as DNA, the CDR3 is TGTGCCACCAGCAGAGATCTCCAGGGTTCCACTGAAGCTTTCTTT.

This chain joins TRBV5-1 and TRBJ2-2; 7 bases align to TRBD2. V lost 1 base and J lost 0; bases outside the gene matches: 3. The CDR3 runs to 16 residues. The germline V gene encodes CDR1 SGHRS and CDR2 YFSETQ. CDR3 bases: TGCGCCAGCAGCTTGCTAGCGGTAGCGAACACCGGGGAGCTGTTTTTT. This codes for CASSLLAVANTGELFF.

DNA for the CDR3: TGTGCCACCAGTGACGGTACTGCAGGGGTCAAGACCCAGTACTTC. It encodes CATSDGTAGVKTQYF. The chain has TRBV24-1 and TRBJ2-5, with a tentative D call TRBD1 (6 bases). The ends were cut back, 4 bases at V and 6 bases at J, with 17 bases in the middle. The germline gives CDR1 KGHDR, CDR2 SFDVKD. CDR3 size: 15 residues.

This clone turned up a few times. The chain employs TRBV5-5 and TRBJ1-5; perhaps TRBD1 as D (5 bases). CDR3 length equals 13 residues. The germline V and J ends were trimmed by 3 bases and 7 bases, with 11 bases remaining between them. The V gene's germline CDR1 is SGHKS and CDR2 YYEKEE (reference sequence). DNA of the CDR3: TGTGCCAGCAGCTGGGGGGAGGCCCAGCCCCAGCATTTT. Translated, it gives CASSWGEAQPQHF. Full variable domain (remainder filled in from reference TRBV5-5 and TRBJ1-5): DAGVTQSPTHLIKTRGQQVTLRCSPISGHKSVSWYQQVLGQGPQFIFQYYEKEERGRGNFPDRFSARQFPNYSSELNVNALLLGDSALYLCASSWGEAQPQHFGDGTRLSIL.

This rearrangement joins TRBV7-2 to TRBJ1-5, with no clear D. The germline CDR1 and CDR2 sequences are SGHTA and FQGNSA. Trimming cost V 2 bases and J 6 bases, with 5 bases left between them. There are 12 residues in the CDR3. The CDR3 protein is CASSLRGQPQHF. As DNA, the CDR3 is TGTGCCAGCAGCTTACGGGGTCAGCCCCAGCATTTT.